The clone carrying this TCR beta chain has more than one count but fewer than ten. Its specificity is unknown. The source of the sample is a study of glioma-infiltrating T cells. Study-wide findings and caveats: Tissue and blood shared very few CDR3 sequences. Non-neoplastic patients had below-expected tissue-blood divergence, while all gliomas exceeded expectation.

V was cut by 7 bases and J by 6 bases, with 16 bases left in between. This CDR3 region has 13 residues. CDR1 and CDR2 from the germline V gene are MNHNS and SASEGT. TCR alpha and beta CDR3 regions were amplified from RNA using iRepertoire nested multiplex PCR. One-step reverse transcription and amplification started from approximately 100-400 ng of tissue mRNA or PBMC total RNA. TCRdb reprocessed the multiplex PCR reads with MiXCR, giving one entry per CDR3 protein. The repertoire holds about 140,000 distinct CDR3 sequences, with around 42% as singletons. The chain combines TRBV6-1 with TRBJ2-7; D unclear. Sequences were obtained from glioma tissue, nonneoplastic brain tissue, or PBMCs (not recorded which). The sequence was collected from a human donor with low-grade glioma or glioblastoma, undergoing nonglioma brain surgery, or in good health (not recorded which). CDR3 loop: CASTRTLGSEQYF. In nucleotides, the CDR3 is TGTGCCAGCACCCGGACGCTAGGAAGCGAGCAGTACTTC.